Listed below are T cell receptor beta chains from one sample, sequenced in a study of spatial heterogeneity in lung cancer. TCRdb reprocessed the 5' RACE reads via MiXCR and lists one record per CDR3 protein. This table has a few thousand distinct CDR3 sequences, roughly an eighth appearing once. The source material was lung tumor tissue, sampled at surgery. The source is a male donor with early-stage non-small cell lung cancer. Both conserved end residues are trimmed from each CDR3. The D gene is left open where the match is weak.

v_call	d_call	cdr3_aa
TRBV2	TRBD1	ASSGDRVEQY
TRBV12-3/TRBV12-4	-	ASSLLLSGELF
TRBV4-3	-	ASSPINTGELF
TRBV21-1	-	ASSGLAGGLIYNEQF
TRBV7-2	TRBD1	ASSLQGAETQY
TRBV10-3	TRBD1	AIRGRRQGLYEQY
TRBV3-1	TRBD1	ASSQGTGGWNEQY
TRBV6-2/TRBV6-3	TRBD2	ASSPIAGARYEQY
TRBV7-8	TRBD1	ASSLGTGFNEQF
TRBV12-3/TRBV12-4	TRBD1	ASSFRTGGEETQY
TRBV27	-	ASSFRHPTLYQETQY
TRBV27	-	ASSPGTHSTPY
TRBV3-1	-	ASSRGTRRVQF
TRBV12-3/TRBV12-4	-	ASSKRASGVDEQF
TRBV4-3	-	ASSQDGTERAREAF
TRBV23-1	-	ASSQSNPRADSYNEQF
TRBV12-3/TRBV12-4	TRBD1	ASTSPEFPGQELHETQY
TRBV4-3	TRBD1	ASSQERQGAATNYGYT
TRBV2	TRBD2	ASSGTSGGAGADTQY
TRBV7-9	-	ASSPRLRGAGGYT
TRBV6-1	TRBD2	ASSEVIQRGDYEQY
TRBV27	TRBD2	ASGTSGGPYEQY
TRBV5-1	-	ASSYSAGLRGTEAF
TRBV6-2/TRBV6-3	-	ASSYDQRVRPNRPQH
TRBV5-1	-	ASSLGRYEQY
TRBV5-4	-	ASRPEAADNEQF
TRBV9	-	ASSVGLTGLNTEAF
TRBV20-1	-	SAGGGTDTQY
TRBV20-1	-	SARDKTSGNTIY
TRBV9	-	ASSVDQLSGQY
TRBV5-1	TRBD2	ASSPGTSADFKEEQF
TRBV5-1	-	ASSLDGGQETQY
TRBV2	-	ASSDNRDSYEQY
TRBV27	-	ASSLGSIHEQF
TRBV30	-	AWRPYGQSYEQY
TRBV5-1	-	ASSLSMGSSYEQY
TRBV5-6	-	ASSPGPSTRTQY
TRBV7-3	TRBD2	ASSSVSGGGDTQY
TRBV6-1	-	ATRDGAGEQY
TRBV21-1	-	ASRRRGRFDEQF
TRBV6-1	-	ASNEQPRNTGELF